The rows below give T cell receptor beta chains drawn from one sample of a study of spatial heterogeneity in lung cancer. MiXCR, run by TCRdb on the 5' RACE reads, gives a single entry per CDR3 protein. Found here are 27,000 or so distinct CDR3 sequences, roughly 5.7% of them singletons; the top ten hold around 24%. The source material was PBMCs, sampled at follow-up. These receptors were collected from a female donor with early-stage non-small cell lung cancer. Each CDR3 is given with its conserved first and last residue. Clone size is stated in some rows and not others, as once, few, many or a class when expanded.

clone_size,j_call,v_call,cdr3_aa
NA,TRBJ2-1,TRBV14,CASSQPGGVAQFF
many,TRBJ2-1,TRBV11-2,CASSSLTGSSYNEQFF
many,TRBJ1-1,TRBV6-2/TRBV6-3,CASSYKATEAFF
many,TRBJ2-5,TRBV20-1,CSAGPDDQETQYF
many,TRBJ2-1,TRBV4-3,CASSQAGDRASYEQFF
many,TRBJ2-5,TRBV2,CASSEVEGTQYF
few,TRBJ1-2,TRBV5-1,CASSPQGPKDYGYTF
NA,TRBJ2-7,TRBV5-1,CASSLALGSEQYF
many,TRBJ1-5,TRBV5-6,CASSVASQARQPQHF
many,TRBJ2-6,TRBV29-1,CSVMDPGANVLTF
many,TRBJ2-7,TRBV20-1,CSARDLGAVAYEQYF
NA,TRBJ2-1,TRBV12-3/TRBV12-4,CASSTGTGGIDEQFF
NA,TRBJ1-6,TRBV5-1,CASSLGRGIDSPLHF
many,TRBJ2-2,TRBV5-1,CASSFEGNTGELFF
NA,TRBJ2-5,TRBV6-5,CASAASGDETQYF
many,TRBJ2-3,TRBV20-1,CSARDPVLSTDTQYF
many,TRBJ2-1,TRBV4-3,CASSQGGKIRTSGNEQFF
few,TRBJ1-2,TRBV27,CASSLSGRSNGYTF
medium-sized,TRBJ2-6,TRBV30,CAWSLGSNSGANVLTF
once,TRBJ1-4,TRBV6-6,CASSPAQGGVFELFF
many,TRBJ1-2,TRBV5-5,CASSGVGTVNYGYTF
many,TRBJ2-7,TRBV28,CASSHRRDLGF
many,TRBJ2-7,TRBV5-6,CASSLVTGNSYEQYF
many,TRBJ2-1,TRBV30,CAWSLQARVYNEQFF
many,TRBJ1-2,TRBV29-1,CSVRTEGEGGYTF
many,TRBJ2-5,TRBV7-9,CASSPGLVQETQYF
many,TRBJ2-3,TRBV7-2,CASSWGGDTQYF